This T cell receptor (beta chain) stems from a study of blood T cell repertoires in COVID-19. Study overall: Some COVID-19 samples were acute and others convalescent; all came from the United States, Italy and Spain. PBMCs, B-cell-depleted T cells, or T cells provided the cDNA or gDNA that made up the material.

The CDR3 loop spans 14 amino acids. CDR1 is LNHNV and CDR2 is YYDKDF in the germline V gene (reference sequence). Trimming at V came to 5 bases and at J to 4 bases, leaving 7 bases not matched to a gene. The protocol was immunoSEQ multiplex PCR, while the TCRdb copy is restricted to in-frame clones and leaves out a portion. The table has around 100,000 clones, about 85% seen once. The receptor comes from a man in his fifties with active or convalescent COVID-19. The chain employs TRBV15 and TRBJ1-2; the match to TRBD1 covers 7 bases. Sequenced sample: peripheral blood. The CDR3: CATSRQDRLYGYTF. CDR3 bases: TGTGCCACCAGCCGCCAGGACAGGCTCTATGGCTACACCTTC.